This T cell receptor beta chain was found in a study of T cell responses to AZD1222 COVID-19 vaccine. The V end lost 4 bases, the J end lost 2 bases, and 9 bases lay between the germline ends. CDR1 and CDR2 from the germline V gene are SGHRS and YFSETQ. The CDR3 loop spans 13 amino acids. Regarding this clone: Its antigen is not identified.

Overall study results and limits: Spike-specific TCRs gained breadth and depth after people received two AZD1222 doses.

Using immunoSEQ multiplex PCR, the repertoire was profiled, and TCRdb retains in-frame clones only, with some absent. The sample records tens of thousands of clones, 85% to 90% being singletons. The rearrangement links TRBV5-1 to TRBJ1-1; no firm D call. Source: peripheral blood, taken 28 days after the second AZD1222 dose. This clonotype was sampled from an adult who received the AZD1222 COVID-19 vaccine. CDR3 DNA sequence: TGCGCCAGCAGCATAGGACTTAACACTGAAGCTTTCTTT. Translating it yields CASSIGLNTEAFF.